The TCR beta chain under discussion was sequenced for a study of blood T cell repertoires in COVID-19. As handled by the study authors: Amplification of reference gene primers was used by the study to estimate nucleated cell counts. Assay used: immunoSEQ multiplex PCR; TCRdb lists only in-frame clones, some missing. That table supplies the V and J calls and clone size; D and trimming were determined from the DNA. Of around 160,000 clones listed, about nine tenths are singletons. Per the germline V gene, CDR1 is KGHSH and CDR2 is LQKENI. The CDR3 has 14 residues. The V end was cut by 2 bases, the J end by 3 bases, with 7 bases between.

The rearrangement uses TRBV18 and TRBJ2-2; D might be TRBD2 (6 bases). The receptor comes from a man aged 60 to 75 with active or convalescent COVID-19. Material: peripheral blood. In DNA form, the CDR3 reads TGTGCCAGCTCACCATGGGGGGACACCGGGGAGCTGTTTTTT. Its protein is CASSPWGDTGELFF.